This entry concerns a single T cell receptor (beta chain). Antigen specificity is unknown. The data originate from a study of OX40 agonist ivuxolimab in advanced cancers. Study-level information: Intravenous ivuxolimab was administered to patients every 2 weeks at 0.01 to 10 mg/kg.

The data were produced by immunoSEQ multiplex PCR, yet TCRdb's version contains in-frame clones alone and is incomplete. The sample includes about 15,000 clones, roughly three quarters of them seen just once. J was trimmed by 10 bases and V by 6 bases; bases with no gene match: 11. CDR1 and CDR2 from the germline V gene are WSHSY and SAAADI. This CDR3 is 15 amino acids long. Study-level results: Antigen specificity was not determined for the expanded peripheral T cells.

The chain uses TRBV10-2 and TRBJ2-1, with 11 bases that match TRBD2. The TCR comes from an adult with an advanced solid tumor such as melanoma, head and neck, liver or kidney cancer. Sequences were derived from CD4+ or CD8+ T cells sorted from blood, sampled in a trial of the OX40 agonist ivuxolimab. This chain's CDR3 is CASRATGGLADEQFF. The CDR3 DNA reads TGCGCCAGCAGAGCTACGGGGGGACTAGCGGACGAGCAGTTCTTC.